This T cell receptor beta chain was captured in a study of blood T cell repertoires in COVID-19. The protocol was immunoSEQ multiplex PCR, while the TCRdb copy is restricted to in-frame clones and leaves out a portion. This table holds about 380,000 clones, around 89% found once. The germline V gene has CDR1 SQVTM and CDR2 ANQGSEA. This CDR3 comprises 12 residues. This chain joins TRBV29-1 and TRBJ1-1, with 7 bases identical to TRBD1. The receptor's source is a woman under 30 who had recovered from COVID-19. Sequencing input: PBMCs or T cells enriched from blood (not recorded which). CDR3 sequence (DNA): TGCCTCGTGGGGACAGCCAACACTGAAGCTTTCTTT. Translation: CLVGTANTEAFF. The full variable domain, in which reference TRBV29-1 and TRBJ1-1 provide the parts outside the CDR3, is SAVISQKPSRDICQRGTSLTIQCQVDSQVTMMFWYRQQPGQSLTLIATANQGSEATYESGFVIDKFPISRPNLTFSTLTVSNMSPEDSSIYLCLVGTANTEAFFGQGTRLTVV.